Following are 10 T cell receptor beta chains from one sample sequenced in a study of PD-L1 blockade in urothelial cancer. The method was immunoSEQ multiplex PCR; TCRdb's version includes in-frame clones alone and lacks a portion of them. The table lists about 40,000 clones, about four fifths of them singletons. Sequenced material: PBMCs, taken around atezolizumab (anti-PD-L1) treatment. The receptors were sampled from a man in his fifties or sixties with urothelial cancer.

The chain uses TRBV6-1 and TRBJ1-2; TRBD1 is a possible D gene (6 bases). The length of the CDR3 is 17 residues. Germline V gives CDR1 MNHNS, CDR2 SASEGT. Between the trimmed V and J ends, which lost 4 bases and 5 bases, there was a span of 23 bases. CDR3 sequence reads: CASSGGTSAQHLYGYTF. For the CDR3, the DNA is TGTGCCAGCAGTGGTGGGACATCAGCCCAACACCTTTATGGCTACACCTTC.

The V gene is TRBV28, the J gene TRBJ2-5; 8 nucleotides match TRBD1. In germline, CDR1 is MDHEN, CDR2 SYDVKM. The V gene end was trimmed by 3 bases and the J gene end by 5 bases; junction bases not matched to a gene: 11. This CDR3 has 16 amino acids. The CDR3 DNA is TGTGCCAGCAGTTTGGGGTGGACAGGGATTAGGGAGACCCAGTACTTC. Protein product: CASSLGWTGIRETQYF.

The chain combines TRBV27 with TRBJ1-3; 11 bases match TRBD1. V lost 5 bases, J lost 2 bases, and 8 bases stayed unmatched. Germline loops: CDR1 MNHEY, CDR2 SMNVEV (reference sequence). The CDR3 is 17 residues long. CDR3 bases: TGTGCCAGCAGTCCAATTTCGGGACAGGGGGCTGGAAACACCATATATTTT. This codes for CASSPISGQGAGNTIYF.

The chain is built from TRBV4-1 and TRBJ2-4, with 12 nucleotides matching TRBD2. CDR3 length equals 17 residues. V was clipped by 2 bases and J by 2 bases; unmatched bases: 4. Germline V CDR1 and CDR2: MGHRA, YSYEKL. The CDR3 sequence: CASSQTSGGLSKNIQYF. The CDR3 DNA is TGCGCCAGCAGCCAAACTAGCGGGGGGCTCTCCAAAAACATTCAGTACTTC.

The chain carries TRBV4-2 and TRBJ1-4; 10 nucleotides line up with TRBD1. There are 17 residues in the CDR3. Per germline, CDR1 LGHNA and CDR2 YNFKEQ. V dropped 2 bases and J dropped 10; count of bases not matched to a gene: 13. The CDR3, as DNA: TGTGCCAGCAGCCAAACGGATTACCGGGACAGGGGAGGAAAACTGTTTTTT. The encoded protein is CASSQTDYRDRGGKLFF.

The genes are TRBV28 and TRBJ2-5; TRBD2 agrees at 7 bases. Germline-derived CDR1 and CDR2 are MDHEN and SYDVKM. The ends lost 8 bases at V and 5 bases at J; junction bases unmatched: 8. This CDR3 has 13 residues. The chain's CDR3 is CASRTSAGETQYF. CDR3 coding DNA: TGTGCCAGCCGCACTAGCGCGGGTGAGACCCAGTACTTC.

V gene TRBV10-3 combines with J gene TRBJ1-1; D gene uncertain. CDR3 size: 15 residues. Germline CDR1 reads ENHRY; CDR2 reads SYGVKD. V lost 6 bases to trimming and J lost 1 base, with 15 bases between them. For the CDR3, the DNA is TGTGCCATCAGCGCGTCACGAGATCCGAACACTGAAGCTTTCTTT. Encoded protein: CAISASRDPNTEAFF.

CDR3 sequence reads: CASRPDKNYGYTF. The CDR3 DNA reads TGTGCCAGTAGGCCCGACAAGAACTATGGCTACACCTTC. V gene TRBV19 combines with J gene TRBJ1-2, with D unresolved. This CDR3 is 13 amino acids long. Germline loops: CDR1 LNHDA, CDR2 SQIVND (reference sequence). Deletions cut 6 bases from V and 2 bases from J, with 10 bases between.

The CDR3 DNA reads TGTGCCAGCAGCCGAGGGTACAGGGGGCTAAGGGATGAGCAGTTCTTC. Translation gives CASSRGYRGLRDEQFF. V is TRBV7-9 and J is TRBJ2-1; 9 bases align to TRBD1. This CDR3 spans 16 amino acids. Trimming took 5 bases from V and 8 from J; bases not matched to a gene: 13. In germline, CDR1 is SEHNR, CDR2 FQNEAQ (reference sequence).

V and J are TRBV6-1 and TRBJ1-2, with 7 positions matching TRBD1. Germline V gives CDR1 MNHNS, CDR2 SASEGT. With 3 bases clipped from V and 8 bases from J, the junction kept 12 bases outside the gene matches. There are 15 residues in the CDR3. CDR3: CASSDSFGGGGGYTF. CDR3 nucleotide sequence: TGTGCCAGCAGTGATTCCTTCGGAGGGGGCGGCGGCTACACCTTC.